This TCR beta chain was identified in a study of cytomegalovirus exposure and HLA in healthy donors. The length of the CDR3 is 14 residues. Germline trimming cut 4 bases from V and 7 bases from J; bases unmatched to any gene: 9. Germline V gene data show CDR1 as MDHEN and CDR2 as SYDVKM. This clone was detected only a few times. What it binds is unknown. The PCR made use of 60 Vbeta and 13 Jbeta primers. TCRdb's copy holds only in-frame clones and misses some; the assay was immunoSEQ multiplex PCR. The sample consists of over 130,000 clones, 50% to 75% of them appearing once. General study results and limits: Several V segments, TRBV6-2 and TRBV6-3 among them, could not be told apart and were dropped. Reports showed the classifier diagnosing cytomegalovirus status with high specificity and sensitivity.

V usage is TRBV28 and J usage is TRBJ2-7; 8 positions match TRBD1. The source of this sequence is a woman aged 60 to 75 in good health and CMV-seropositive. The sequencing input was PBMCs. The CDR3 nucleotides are TGTGCCAGCAGTTCTTCTTGGACAGGGAAGGAGCAGTACTTC. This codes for CASSSSWTGKEQYF.